Given below is one T cell receptor beta chain in context. The antigen is unknown. This sample is drawn from a study of T cells in Graves' hyperthyroidism and ophthalmopathy. The study, taken as a whole, reports: The model anticipated ophthalmopathy a median about 7.1 months pre-onset.

RNA transcripts provided the source from which TCR beta CDR3 regions were amplified. The TCR CDR3 was amplified in a first-round RT-PCR using the HTBI primer set. Via MiXCR, TCRdb re-called the multiplex PCR reads, giving one row per CDR3 protein. The sample records some 460,000 distinct CDR3 sequences, about a sixth being singletons. V lost 1 base and J lost 0, with 7 bases in between. The CDR3 covers 14 residues. Germline V CDR1 and CDR2: SGHDN, FVKESK. Participants, patients aged 18 to 65, had newly diagnosed hyperthyroidism with a duration under 2 months. This chain connects TRBV14 to TRBJ2-7, with D uncertain. This TCR was sampled from a woman aged 18-29 years with Graves' hyperthyroidism. The sample consisted of blood. The CDR3 DNA reads TGTGCCAGCAGCCAAGTGCAGGCCTCCTACGAGCAGTACTTC. Its protein is CASSQVQASYEQYF. Complete variable domain (other parts from reference TRBV14 and TRBJ2-7): EAGVTQFPSHSVIEKGQTVTLRCDPISGHDNLYWYRRVMGKEIKFLLHFVKESKQDESGMPNNRFLAERTGGTYSTLKVQPAELEDSGVYFCASSQVQASYEQYFGPGTRLTVT.